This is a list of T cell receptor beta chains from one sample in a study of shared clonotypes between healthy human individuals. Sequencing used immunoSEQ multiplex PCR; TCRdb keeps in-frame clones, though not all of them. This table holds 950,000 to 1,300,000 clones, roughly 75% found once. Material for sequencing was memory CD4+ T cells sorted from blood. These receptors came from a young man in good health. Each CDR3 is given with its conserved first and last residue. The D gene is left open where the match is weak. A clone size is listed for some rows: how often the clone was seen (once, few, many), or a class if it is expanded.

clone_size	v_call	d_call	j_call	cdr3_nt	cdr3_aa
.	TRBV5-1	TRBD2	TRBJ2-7	TGCGCCAGCAGTATAATCGCGGGAGGGCCCTACGAGCAGTACTTC	CASSIIAGGPYEQYF
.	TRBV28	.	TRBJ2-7	TGTGCCAGCAGTTTCCCCCAGGCCCCCACCTACGAGCAGTACTTC	CASSFPQAPTYEQYF
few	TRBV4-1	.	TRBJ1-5	TGCGCCAGCAGCCAGCCCGGGACACAAGGGCCCCAGCATTTT	CASSQPGTQGPQHF
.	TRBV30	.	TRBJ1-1	TGTGCCTCCCTATCGAGGGGGTTAGCTTTCTTT	CASLSRGLAFF
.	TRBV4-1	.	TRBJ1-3	TGCGCCAGCAGCCAAGAGGGGACTGGAAACACCATATATTTT	CASSQEGTGNTIYF
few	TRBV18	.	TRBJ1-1	TGTGCCAGCTCACCTGAAGGGAACACTGAAGCTTTCTTT	CASSPEGNTEAFF
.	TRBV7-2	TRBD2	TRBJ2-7	TGTGCCAGCAGCTTAGAAGGGACTAGGGGGATCTACGAGCAGTACTTC	CASSLEGTRGIYEQYF
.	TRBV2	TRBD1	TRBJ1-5	TGTGCCAGCAGTGAGGACAGGGGACTTCAGCCCCAGCATTTT	CASSEDRGLQPQHF
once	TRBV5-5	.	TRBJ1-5	TGTGCCAGCAGCTTGGTAGTTGCGGGGCCCCAGCATTTT	CASSLVVAGPQHF
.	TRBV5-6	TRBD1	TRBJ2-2	TGTGCCAGCAGCTTGATGGGACAGGGGGCGGCCGGGGAGCTGTTTTTT	CASSLMGQGAAGELFF
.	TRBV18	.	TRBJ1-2	TGTGCCAGCTCACCTGATCAGGCCGCTAACTATGGCTACACCTTC	CASSPDQAANYGYTF
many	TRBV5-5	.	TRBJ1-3	TGTGCCAGCAGCTTGGTCCTGGGGGGCCCCTCTGGAAACACCATATATTTT	CASSLVLGGPSGNTIYF
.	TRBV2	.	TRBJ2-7	TGTGCCTCAAACCGGCAGGGCTACGAGCAGTACTTC	CASNRQGYEQYF
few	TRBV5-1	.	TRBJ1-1	TGCGCCAGCAGACCAGACTCCAGGGGGAACACTGAAGCTTTCTTT	CASRPDSRGNTEAFF
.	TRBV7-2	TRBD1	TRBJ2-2	TGTGCCAGCAGCCTTACAGGGGGAAACACCGGGGAGCTGTTTTTT	CASSLTGGNTGELFF
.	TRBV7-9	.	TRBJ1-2	TGTGCCAGCAGCAGAGAACAGGGTGCCTATGGCTACACCTTC	CASSREQGAYGYTF
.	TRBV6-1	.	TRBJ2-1	TGTGCCAGCAGTTCCAGGTACAATGAGCAGTTCTTC	CASSSRYNEQFF
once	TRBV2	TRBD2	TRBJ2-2	TGTGCCAGCAGTGAAAGCGGGGGGCGGAACACCGGGGAGCTGTTTTTT	CASSESGGRNTGELFF
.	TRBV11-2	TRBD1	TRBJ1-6	TGTGCCAGCAGCCCAAGGACAGGGGGGAGTTCACCCCTCCACTTT	CASSPRTGGSSPLHF
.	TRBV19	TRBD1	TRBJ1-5	TGTGCCAGTAGCTCGACAGGGGGCAATCAGCCCCAGCATTTT	CASSSTGGNQPQHF
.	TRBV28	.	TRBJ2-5	TGTGCCAGCAGTCCGTCGAGGATGGAGACCCAGTACTTC	CASSPSRMETQYF
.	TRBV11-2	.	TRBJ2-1	TGTGCCAGCAGCTTATCCCTGGGCTACTACAATGAGCAGTTCTTC	CASSLSLGYYNEQFF
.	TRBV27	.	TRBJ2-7	TGTGCCAGCAGTTGGGCAGTCTCAGCCTACGAGCAGTACTTC	CASSWAVSAYEQYF
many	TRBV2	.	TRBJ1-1	TGTGCCAGCGAAATCCAGGGGAACACTGAAGCTTTCTTT	CASEIQGNTEAFF
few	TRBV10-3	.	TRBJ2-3	TGTGCCATCAGTGAGTCAGGGTTAACGACCACAGATACGCAGTATTTT	CAISESGLTTTDTQYF
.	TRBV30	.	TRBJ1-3	TGTGCCTGGAGGGTGGGGGCAGGAAACACCATATATTTT	CAWRVGAGNTIYF
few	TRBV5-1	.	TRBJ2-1	TGCGCCAGCAGCTTTGGGAGCGCCACAGGGAATGAGCAGTTCTTC	CASSFGSATGNEQFF
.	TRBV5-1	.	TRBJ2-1	TGCGCCAGCAGCTTGGGCCCTGGGGGCGGGAGCTACAATGAGCAGTTCTTC	CASSLGPGGGSYNEQFF
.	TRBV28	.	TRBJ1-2	TGTGCCAGCAGTTGGGCCACCTACTCTGGTGGCTACACCTTC	CASSWATYSGGYTF
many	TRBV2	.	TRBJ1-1	TGTGCCAGCAGGTATGCCGGACAACGAACTGAAGCTTTCTTT	CASRYAGQRTEAFF
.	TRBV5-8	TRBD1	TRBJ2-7	TGTGCCAGCAGCTTGGAACAGGGGCGCTCCTACGAGCAGTACTTC	CASSLEQGRSYEQYF
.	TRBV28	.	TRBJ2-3	TGTGCCAGCAGTTCTCCCTTTCCGGATACGCAGTATTTT	CASSSPFPDTQYF
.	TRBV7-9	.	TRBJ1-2	TGTGCCAGCAGGGAGGTGAACTATGGCTACACCTTC	CASREVNYGYTF
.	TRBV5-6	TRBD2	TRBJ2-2	TGTGCCAGCAGCTTGGAAGGGAGGGCCCGGGCCGGGGAGCTGTTTTTT	CASSLEGRARAGELFF
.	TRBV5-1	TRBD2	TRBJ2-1	TGCGCCAGCAGCTTGGGACTAGCGGGAGTTTATGAGCAGTTCTTC	CASSLGLAGVYEQFF
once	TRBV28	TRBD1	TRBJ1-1	TGTGCCAGCAGCCAGACGACAGGGGGGACTTTCTTT	CASSQTTGGTFF
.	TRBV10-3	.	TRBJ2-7	TGTGCCATCGGCGACAGGATCAACTACGAGCAGTACTTC	CAIGDRINYEQYF
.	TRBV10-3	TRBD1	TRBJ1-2	TGTGCCATCAGGTCAGGGGGCAGCTATGGCTACACCTTC	CAIRSGGSYGYTF
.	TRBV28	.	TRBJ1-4	TGTGCCAGCAGTTTTAGGCGAGCAACTAATGAAAAACTGTTTTTT	CASSFRRATNEKLFF
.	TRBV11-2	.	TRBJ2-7	TGTGCCAGCAGGTACCTGACGACCTCCTACGAGCAGTACTTC	CASRYLTTSYEQYF
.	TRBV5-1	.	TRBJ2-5	TGCGCCAGCAGCTTGAATCGGAGAGAGACCCAGTACTTC	CASSLNRRETQYF
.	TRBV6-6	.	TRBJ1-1	TGTGCCAGCAGTTACTCGATAGGGGCCGGAGCTTTCTTT	CASSYSIGAGAFF
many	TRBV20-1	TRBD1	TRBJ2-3	TGCAGTGGCCTACAGGGGGGCGCGCAGTATTTT	CSGLQGGAQYF
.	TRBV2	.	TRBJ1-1	TGTGCCAACATCAGGCTGATGAACACTGAAGCTTTCTTT	CANIRLMNTEAFF
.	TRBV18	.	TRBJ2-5	TGTGCCAGCTCACCCCGATCGGGGAGCCAAGAGACCCAGTACTTC	CASSPRSGSQETQYF
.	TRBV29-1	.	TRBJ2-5	TGCAGCGTTGAAGTCCGCGCAGACGGAGAGCAGTACTTC	CSVEVRADGEQYF
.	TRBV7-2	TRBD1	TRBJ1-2	TGTGCCAGCAGCTTAGCGGGACAGGGTGGCTACACCTTC	CASSLAGQGGYTF
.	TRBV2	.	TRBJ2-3	TGTGCCAGCAGTGAGATGGCAGGTTATACAGATACGCAGTATTTT	CASSEMAGYTDTQYF
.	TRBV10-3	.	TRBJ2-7	TGTGCCATCAGCCCCGGGTCCTACGAGCAGTACTTC	CAISPGSYEQYF
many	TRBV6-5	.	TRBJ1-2	TGTGCCAGCAGTAGCGGACAGTTTGCTGGCTACACCTTC	CASSSGQFAGYTF
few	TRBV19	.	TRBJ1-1	TGTGCCAGTAGTCTCCGGGACATGAACACTGAAGCTTTCTTT	CASSLRDMNTEAFF
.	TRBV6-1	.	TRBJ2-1	TGTGCCAGCAGTGAAGCAGGCAGGGGGCGTCGAGCGGGAAATGAGCAGTTCTTC	CASSEAGRGRRAGNEQFF
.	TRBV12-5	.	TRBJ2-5	TGTGCTAGTGGTTTGGTCGTGACAGTGAACCAAGAGACCCAGTACTTC	CASGLVVTVNQETQYF
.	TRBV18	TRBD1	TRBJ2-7	TGTGCCAGCTCACCAGAAACTTTAAGACAGGGGAATTTCGAGCAGTACTTC	CASSPETLRQGNFEQYF
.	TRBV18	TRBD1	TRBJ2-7	TGTGCCAGCTCTACCACCGGGACAGGGGCAGGGGAGCAGTACTTC	CASSTTGTGAGEQYF
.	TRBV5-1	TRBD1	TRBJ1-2	TGCGCCAGCAGCCCGGGACAGACATATGGCTACACCTTC	CASSPGQTYGYTF
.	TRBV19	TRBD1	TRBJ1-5	TGTGCCAGTAGTATTACCCAAACAGGGGGCTCGGGTCAGCCCCAGCATTTT	CASSITQTGGSGQPQHF